The 4 T cell receptor beta chains below all came from one sample that was sequenced in a study of blood T cell repertoires in COVID-19. Only in-frame clones appear in the TCRdb table, and some are missing; sequencing was by immunoSEQ multiplex PCR. The profile shows roughly 34,000 clones, more than 85% of them singletons. Material for sequencing was peripheral blood. All receptors derive from a man aged 60 to 69 with active or convalescent COVID-19.

This chain connects TRBV3-1 (or the pseudogene TRBV3-2) to TRBJ1-4; D may be TRBD1 (5 bases). This CDR3 is built from 16 residues. V gave up 4 bases and J gave up 8 bases, with 20 bases separating them. Germline lookup yields CDR1 LGHDT and CDR2 YNNKEL (reference sequence). CDR3 nucleotide sequence: TGTGCCAGCAGCCGCCGGCCCTCCGGGGAGGGGGAAAAACTGTTTTTT. It is translated as CASSRRPSGEGEKLFF.

The chain employs TRBV4-1 and TRBJ2-3; TRBD2 agrees at 11 bases. J gave up 5 bases and V 1 base, and 5 bases lay outside the gene matches. The CDR3 sequence is 16 residues long. Germline V gene lookup returns CDR1 MGHRA and CDR2 YSYEKL. The CDR3 DNA follows: TGCGCCAGCAGCCAAGCTCTAGCGGGAGGCCTAGATACGCAGTATTTT. This codes for CASSQALAGGLDTQYF.

The V call is TRBV19, the J call TRBJ1-4; D not certain. CDR1 is LNHDA and CDR2 is SQIVND in the germline V gene (reference sequence). The CDR3 is 15 residues long. The V end was cut by 5 bases, the J end by 8 bases, with 18 bases between. The CDR3 DNA reads as TGTGCCAGTAGTCCGCCGTCCAGTCTCAGGGAAAAACTGTTTTTT. It encodes CASSPPSSLREKLFF.

This rearrangement joins TRBV11-3 to TRBJ2-1; 9 positions agree with TRBD2. This CDR3 comprises 18 residues. From germline, CDR1 is SGHNT and CDR2 YENEEA. Trimming took 1 base from V and 1 from J; bases not matched to a gene: 8. The CDR3 nucleotides read TGTGCCAGCAGCTTAGGGGGGGCTAGCGGGACATCCTACAATGAGCAGTTCTTC. This gives the protein CASSLGGASGTSYNEQFF.